The sequence of this T cell receptor beta chain was determined in a study of post-analysis software for immune sequencing data. Study-wide results and caveats: Among roughly 5 TRBV segments more frequent in patients than controls were TRBV5-6, TRBV5-1 and TRBV20-1.

CDR1 SGHDN and CDR2 FVKESK come from the germline V gene. The germline V and J ends were trimmed by 1 base and 3 bases, with 9 bases remaining between them. The length of the CDR3 is 15 residues. cDNA libraries of TCR beta carried unique molecular identifiers. TCRdb re-analysed the PCR reads in MiXCR, keeping a single row per CDR3 protein. There are 700,000 to 900,000 distinct CDR3 sequences in the sample; approximately 44% occur only once, and roughly 4.9% lies in the top ten. Worth noting for this clonotype: Its cognate antigen is unknown.

The TCR was taken from a girl aged 5 to 17 with multiple sclerosis. The rearrangement links TRBV14 to TRBJ2-2; D may be TRBD1 (6 bases). The sequencing sample was made of blood. In nucleotides, the CDR3 is TGTGCCAGCAGCCAAGTGGCAGGGGACACCGGGGAGCTGTTTTTT. Amino acid sequence: CASSQVAGDTGELFF.